This T cell receptor beta chain was captured in a study of blood T cell repertoires in COVID-19. Study in general: In each case, the material was cDNA or gDNA derived from T cells, B-cell-depleted T cells, or PBMCs.

Trimming cost V 3 bases and J 3 bases; bases outside gene matches: 11. CDR3 length: 17 residues. Per the germline V gene, CDR1 is LNHDA and CDR2 is SQIVND (reference sequence). In the original analysis: Reference gene primers were amplified, and this amplification served to estimate nucleated cell counts. Sequencing used immunoSEQ multiplex PCR; TCRdb keeps in-frame clones, though not all of them. For V, J and clone size, that table is used; D and trimming come from the DNA. In the table there are 300,000 to 500,000 clones, 88% of which are singletons. This clone was detected ten times or more. In terms of age and location, participants ranged from about 18 to 89 years and lived in about two dozen US areas.

This TCR was recovered from a woman aged 25 to 39 with acute COVID-19. Specimen: PBMCs or T cells enriched from blood (not recorded which). V is TRBV19 and J is TRBJ1-5; 7 bases line up with TRBD1. CDR3 residues: CASSIVHGTAVNQPQHF. The CDR3, as DNA: TGTGCCAGTAGTATTGTCCACGGGACAGCGGTCAATCAGCCCCAGCATTTT.